What follows are 18 T cell receptor beta chains derived from one specimen sequenced in a study of T cells in Graves' hyperthyroidism and ophthalmopathy. TCR beta CDR3 regions were amplified from RNA transcripts. The study used the HTBI primer set for a first-round RT-PCR of the TCR CDR3. TCRdb re-called the multiplex PCR reads with MiXCR, one entry per CDR3 protein. The sample lists almost 350,000 distinct CDR3 sequences, roughly 18% occurring once. Sequencing was done on a sample of blood. The receptors come from a woman in her thirties or forties with Graves' ophthalmopathy.

This clonotype turned up a few times. CDR3 nucleotide sequence: TGCGCCAGCAGCCAAGGGACAGACCGCTCATTTGAAGCTTTCTTT. Its translation: CASSQGTDRSFEAFF. The chain carries TRBV4-1 and TRBJ1-1; D may be TRBD1 (6 bases). The germline CDR1 and CDR2 sequences are MGHRA and YSYEKL. The CDR3 covers 15 residues. With 1 base removed from V and 7 bases from J, the gap between germline ends came to 16 bases.

This clonotype showed up many times. This chain uses TRBV12-3 or TRBV12-4 with TRBJ2-7, with TRBD2 matching 9 bases. The J segment lost 0 bases and the V segment lost 4 bases, leaving 4 bases of the junction unmatched. The CDR3 runs to 15 residues. The CDR3 DNA sequence: TGTGCCAGCAGTTGGCGTAGCGGGAGCTCCTACGAGCAGTACTTC. Its protein is CASSWRSGSSYEQYF.

This clonotype was picked up many times. The rearrangement links TRBV2 to TRBJ2-7; weak D call: TRBD1 (6 bases). The CDR3 is made up of 14 amino acids. Per germline, CDR1 SNHLY and CDR2 FYNNEI. Trimming removed 3 bases from V and 1 base from J, with 10 bases in between. CDR3 sequence reads: CASSDSRGSYEQYF. DNA of the CDR3: TGTGCCAGCAGTGATAGCAGGGGTTCCTACGAGCAGTACTTC.

This clonotype was observed many times. The chain employs TRBV10-3 and TRBJ2-5, with D unclear. This CDR3 region has 13 residues. Germline-derived CDR1 and CDR2 are ENHRY and SYGVKD. Trimming took 3 bases from V and 4 from J, leaving 9 bases between them. The CDR3 sequence: CAISDPWGETQYF. In nucleotides, the CDR3 is TGTGCCATCAGTGACCCATGGGGAGAGACCCAGTACTTC.

This clonotype was counted many times. This rearrangement joins TRBV28 to TRBJ2-5; 8 bases are a match to TRBD1. The CDR3 consists of 14 residues. Germline-derived CDR1 and CDR2 are MDHEN and SYDVKM. V lost 5 bases to trimming and J lost 2 bases; unmatched junction nucleotides: 4. The CDR3 DNA reads as TGTGCCAGCAGTACACGGACAGGGCAAGAGACCCAGTACTTC. Its protein is CASSTRTGQETQYF.

This clonotype was seen ten or more times. The chain is built from TRBV12-3 or TRBV12-4 and TRBJ2-5; TRBD1 agrees at 7 bases. J gave up 4 bases and V 6 bases, and 5 bases lay outside the gene matches. This CDR3 spans 13 amino acids. CDR3 protein: CASRPTGLETQYF. CDR3 nucleotide sequence: TGTGCCAGCAGGCCGACAGGGTTAGAGACCCAGTACTTC.

This clonotype occurred many times. The gene calls are TRBV28 and TRBJ1-2; TRBD1 aligns across 7 bases. Germline V gives CDR1 MDHEN, CDR2 SYDVKM. V gave up 6 bases and J gave up 5 bases; unmatched junction bases: 9. CDR3 length: 14 residues. CDR3 sequence: CASSPLDRSYGYTF. CDR3 coding DNA: TGTGCCAGCAGCCCCCTGGACAGGTCATATGGCTACACCTTC.

This clonotype was picked up many times. The chain has TRBV19 and TRBJ2-2, with TRBD1 matching over 8 bases. V dropped 7 bases and J dropped 4; count of bases not matched to a gene: 11. Germline V lookup: CDR1 LNHDA, CDR2 SQIVND (reference sequence). This CDR3 has 16 residues. CDR3 in DNA: TGTGCCAGTACCTTAACGCGGACAGGGACCACCGGGGAGCTGTTTTTT. It encodes CASTLTRTGTTGELFF. The variable domain in full, with the rest retrieved from reference TRBV19 and TRBJ2-2, is DGGITQSPKYLFRKEGQNVTLSCEQNLNHDAMYWYRQDPGQGLRLIYYSQIVNDFQKGDIAEGYSVSREKKESFPLTVTSAQKNPTAFYLCASTLTRTGTTGELFFGEGSRLTVL.

This clonotype came up many times. This may be a read error, as it is one base from a much larger clone. This chain joins TRBV28 and TRBJ2-7, with D perhaps matching TRBD1 (6 bases). The CDR3 contains 13 residues. V lost 6 bases to trimming and J lost 6 bases, with 15 bases between them. CDR1 and CDR2 (germline): MDHEN, SYDVKM. CDR3 loop: CASSPGAGVEQYF. The DNA for the CDR3 is TGTGCCAGCAGCCCCGGGGCAGGGGTCGAGCAGTACTTC. Filled out from reference TRBV28 and TRBJ2-7, the complete variable domain reads DVKVTQSSRYLVKRTGEKVFLECVQDMDHENMFWYRQDPGLGLRLIYFSYDVKMKEKGDIPEGYSVSREKKERFSLILESASTNQTSMYLCASSPGAGVEQYFGPGTRLTVT.

This clonotype was observed many times. This chain joins TRBV20-1 and TRBJ1-2; D is uncertain. Trimming removed 3 bases from V and 2 bases from J, with 13 bases in between. Germline lookup yields CDR1 DFQATT and CDR2 SNEGSKA (reference sequence). This CDR3 is built from 14 residues. The CDR3 DNA reads as TGCAGTGCTAGTAACGGTCGCTCAAACTATGGCTACACCTTC. This encodes CSASNGRSNYGYTF.

This clonotype was counted many times. The CDR3 coding sequence is TGTGCCAGCAGTTCTGACAGCTATGGCTACACCTTC. This codes for CASSSDSYGYTF. The chain has TRBV6-5 and TRBJ1-2, with TRBD1 as a possible D gene (5 bases). Germline CDR1 is MNHEY and CDR2 is SVGAGI. This CDR3 has 12 residues. The V end lost 4 bases, the J end lost 4 bases, and 7 bases lay between the germline ends.

This clonotype was detected many times. A clone one base away is much larger, so this may be a read error. The chain is built from TRBV24-1 and TRBJ2-7, with D uncertain. This CDR3 has 14 amino acids. The germline gives CDR1 KGHDR, CDR2 SFDVKD. CDR3 coding DNA: TGTGCCACCAGTGATTCGGGCACCTCCTACGAGCAGCACTTC. It specifies CATSDSGTSYEQHF.

Ten or more counts support this clonotype. The chain recombines TRBV7-2 with TRBJ1-2, with TRBD1 identical over 9 bases. This CDR3 is built from 16 residues. Losses at the gene ends were 5 bases for V and 4 bases for J; bases not matched to a gene: 11. Germline V gene data show CDR1 as SGHTA and CDR2 as FQGNSA. CDR3 DNA sequence: TGTGCCAGCAGCATCTCCTCGGACAGGGGATCCTATGGCTACACCTTC. Translated, it gives CASSISSDRGSYGYTF.

This clonotype was found many times. V and J are TRBV12-3 or TRBV12-4 and TRBJ1-2; D is unclear. Trimming cost V 1 base and J 13 bases, with 10 bases left between them. The CDR3 is 11 amino acids. The CDR3 DNA reads as TGTGCCAGCAGTTTAGGGAGCAGGTCCACCTTC. Residues: CASSLGSRSTF.

This rearrangement joins TRBV28 to TRBJ2-7, with D perhaps matching TRBD2 (6 bases). Trimming removed 3 bases from V and 0 bases from J, with 15 bases in between. Germline values: CDR1 MDHEN, CDR2 SYDVKM. This CDR3 has 16 residues. The CDR3 region is CASSFNFGSLSYEQYF. The CDR3 DNA reads as TGTGCCAGCAGTTTCAATTTCGGGAGTCTCTCCTACGAGCAGTACTTC.

The V and J genes are TRBV6-1 and TRBJ1-2, with 9 bases aligning to TRBD1. This CDR3 spans 12 amino acids. V lost 8 bases to trimming and J lost 6 bases; unmatched junction nucleotides: 4. In germline, CDR1 is MNHNS, CDR2 SASEGT. The CDR3 loop reads CASHWTGDGYTF. The DNA for the CDR3 is TGTGCCAGCCACTGGACAGGGGATGGCTACACCTTC.

This clonotype showed up many times. The chain joins TRBV6-1 to TRBJ2-7, with D uncertain. CDR1 and CDR2 (germline): MNHNS, SASEGT. There are 12 residues in the CDR3. Trimming stripped 3 bases from V and 1 base from J, with 4 bases between. CDR3 DNA: TGTGCCAGCAGTGATCTTTCCTACGAGCAGTACTTC. This encodes CASSDLSYEQYF.

This clonotype was seen only a few times. CDR3 in DNA: TGTGCCAGCAGCCAAGGGACAGGTTTTAACACTGAAGCTTTCTTT. Encoded protein: CASSQGTGFNTEAFF. The chain is built from TRBV4-2 and TRBJ1-1, with 7 bases lining up with TRBD1. V shed 1 base, J shed 2 bases, and the junction held 4 bases outside the gene matches. This CDR3 has 15 amino acids. Germline V gene data show CDR1 as LGHNA and CDR2 as YNFKEQ.